This TCR beta chain was identified during a study of CD8 T cells in ankylosing spondylitis. Study-wide points: Seemingly characteristic of ankylosing spondylitis blood was a TCR beta motif consisting of about 8 highly homologous variants.

This clonotype occurred a few times. The target antigen is unknown. The CDR3 loop spans 15 amino acids. Trimming stripped 0 bases from V and 4 bases from J, with 13 bases between. CDR1 and CDR2 (germline): SGHRS, YFSETQ. Quantitative 5'-RACE was performed with molecular barcodes, and it yielded the TCR beta libraries. TCRdb re-analysed the 5' RACE reads in MiXCR, keeping a single row per CDR3 protein. The repertoire holds roughly 36,000 distinct CDR3 sequences, with 12% to 15% as singletons. V gene TRBV5-1 combines with J gene TRBJ1-1; perhaps TRBD1 as D (5 bases). The sequence came from a male donor with ankylosing spondylitis or in good health (not recorded which). Sample: blood. Written as DNA, the CDR3 is TGCGCCAGCAGCTTGGAGGGATCCGGGGGCACTGAAGCTTTCTTT. This translates into CASSLEGSGGTEAFF. Full variable domain (remainder filled in from reference TRBV5-1 and TRBJ1-1): KAGVTQTPRYLIKTRGQQVTLSCSPISGHRSVSWYQQTPGQGLQFLFEYFSETQRNKGNFPGRFSGRQFSNSRSEMNVSTLELGDSALYLCASSLEGSGGTEAFFGQGTRLTVV.